The present T cell receptor beta chain was sequenced within a study of shared clonotypes between healthy human individuals. Method: immunoSEQ multiplex PCR; TCRdb's copy keeps in-frame clones and lacks some. The sample yields more than 2 million clones, almost 96% seen once. Study-wide results and limits: Naive subsets typically showed greater estimated richness than memory subsets.

In the case of this clone: Its antigen is not known.

The sequenced sample consisted of naive CD4+ T cells sorted from blood. This sample's subset: CD45RA+ positively selected. The sequence came from a man younger than 35 in good health.

CDR3 bases: TGTGCCAGCAGTTCCCAGGGGCCGGCCTACGAGCAGTACTTC. Translating gives CASSSQGPAYEQYF. This rearrangement joins TRBV6-6 to TRBJ2-7; D possibly corresponds to TRBD1 (6 bases). CDR3 size: 14 residues. V lost 4 bases and J 2 bases, leaving 12 bases between the germline ends. CDR1 MNHNY and CDR2 SVGAGI come from the germline V gene (reference sequence).